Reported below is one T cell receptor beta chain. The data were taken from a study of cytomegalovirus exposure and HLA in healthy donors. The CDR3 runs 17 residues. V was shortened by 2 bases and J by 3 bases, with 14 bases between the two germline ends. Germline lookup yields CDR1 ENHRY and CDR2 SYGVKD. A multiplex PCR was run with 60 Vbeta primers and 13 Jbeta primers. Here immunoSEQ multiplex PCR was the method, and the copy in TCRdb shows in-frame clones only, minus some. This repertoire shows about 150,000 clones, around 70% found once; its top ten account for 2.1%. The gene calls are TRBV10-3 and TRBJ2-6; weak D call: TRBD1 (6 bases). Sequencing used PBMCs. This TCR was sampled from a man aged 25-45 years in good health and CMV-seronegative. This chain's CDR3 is CAISEPSGARGANVLTF. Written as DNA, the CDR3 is TGTGCCATCAGTGAGCCCTCAGGGGCGCGTGGGGCCAACGTCCTGACTTTC.